The entry below describes one T cell receptor (beta chain). The specificity of this receptor is unknown. Base quality data are lacking; no much larger clone is found one base away. These data come from a study of blood T cell repertoires in COVID-19 (dated by TCRdb to about 2020). Study-level background: The collaborator samples originated in the United States, Italy and Spain and spanned the acute and convalescent phases of COVID-19. Where HLA class I and class II types were available, the types were taken from metadata supplied by the sample provider, not from assay-based typing. Subjects who had been exposed to COVID-19, were actively infected with it, or had recovered from it provided the deeply sampled blood TCRbeta repertoires that made up the dataset. Samples came from the ongoing ImmuneRACE study (first 160 participants) plus 1,254 subjects from 6 global collaborators. The repertoires were released in a freely available public database intended as a resource for research on the immune response to SARS-CoV-2. The material from the prospective study consisted of cDNA or gDNA derived from T cells, B-cell-depleted T cells, or PBMCs. Sample metadata almost always included a de-identified subject ID, COVID-19 status, age in years and sex. Study-wide findings and limitations: The amount of clinical and demographic metadata varied by source and participant and was provided uncurated.

In Seattle, one collaborating source enrolled patients while the infection was active and tracked those patients longitudinally over the course of disease. Whole blood was collected in K2EDTA tubes by collaborating institutions according to the institutions' own protocols. For TCRbeta analysis, collaborator samples were shipped as frozen whole blood, as isolated PBMCs, or as DNA extracted from either sample type. TCRbeta CDR3 regions were amplified from genomic DNA using the immunoSEQ Assay, a bias-controlled multiplex PCR. Concerning the study's data processing: Nucleated cell counts per sample were estimated from amplification of reference gene primers within the assay. To quantify the absolute abundance of each unique TCRbeta CDR3 rearrangement, sequence reads were collapsed and filtered. For each sample, productive Simpson clonality was calculated as the square root of Simpson's diversity index over productive rearrangements. TCRdb retrieved this table from immuneACCESS and kept in-frame rearrangements only. Not all clones are present; in checked studies, unresolved V genes account for under half, and no reason is known for the remainder. The DNA was the basis for D and trimming; V, J and clone size are from that table. For this sample the table gives about 200,000 clones, of which around four fifths were detected only once. The ten most abundant clones make up approximately 0.97% of the sample.

The germline V gene specifies MDHEN as CDR1 and SYDVKM as CDR2. At the junction V is shortened by 5 bases and J by 3 bases; bases outside the gene matches: 6. The CDR3, cysteine through phenylalanine, is 15 amino acids long. Here the CDR3 DNA is all that survives: 45 bases in frame from base 1. The sequence is built from TRBV28 and TRBJ1-2, with TRBD1 matching 10 junction bases. Sequenced: peripheral blood. The source of this sequence is a man between 60 and 75 years old with COVID-19, enrolled during active disease. The DNA sequence is TGTGCCAGCAGTCCCGGGACAGGGGTCTACTATGGCTACACCTTC. It specifies CASSPGTGVYYGYTF.